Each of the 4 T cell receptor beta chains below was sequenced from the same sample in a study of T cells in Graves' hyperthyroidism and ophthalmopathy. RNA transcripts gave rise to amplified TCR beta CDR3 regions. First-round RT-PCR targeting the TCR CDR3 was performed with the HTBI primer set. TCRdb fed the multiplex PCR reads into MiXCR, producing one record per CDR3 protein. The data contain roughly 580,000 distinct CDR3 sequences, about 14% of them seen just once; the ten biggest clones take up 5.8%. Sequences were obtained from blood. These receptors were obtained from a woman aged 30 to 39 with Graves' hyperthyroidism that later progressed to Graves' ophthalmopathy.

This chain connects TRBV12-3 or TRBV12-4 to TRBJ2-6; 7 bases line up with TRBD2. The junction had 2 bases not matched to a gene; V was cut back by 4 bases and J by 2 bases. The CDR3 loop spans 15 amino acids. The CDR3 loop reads CASSYTSAGANVLTF. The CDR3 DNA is TGTGCCAGCAGTTATACTAGCGCTGGGGCCAACGTCCTGACTTTC.

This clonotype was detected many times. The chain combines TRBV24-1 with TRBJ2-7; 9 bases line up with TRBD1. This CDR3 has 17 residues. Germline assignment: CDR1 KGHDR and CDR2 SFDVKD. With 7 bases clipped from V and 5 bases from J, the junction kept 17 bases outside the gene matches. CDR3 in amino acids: CATSPATGTGYHDEQYF. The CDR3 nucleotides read TGTGCCACCAGCCCCGCGACCGGGACAGGGTATCACGACGAGCAGTACTTC.

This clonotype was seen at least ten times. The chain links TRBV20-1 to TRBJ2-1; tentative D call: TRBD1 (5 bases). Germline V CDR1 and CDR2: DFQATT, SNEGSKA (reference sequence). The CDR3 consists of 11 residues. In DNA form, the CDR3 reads TGCTCCCTTGACAGAAACAATGAGCAGTTCTTC. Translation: CSLDRNNEQFF.

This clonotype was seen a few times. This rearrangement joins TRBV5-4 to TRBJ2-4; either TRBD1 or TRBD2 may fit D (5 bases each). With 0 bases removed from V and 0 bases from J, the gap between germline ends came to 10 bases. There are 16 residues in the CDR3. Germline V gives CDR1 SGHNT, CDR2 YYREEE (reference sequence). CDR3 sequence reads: CASSLGDLGAKNIQYF. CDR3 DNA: TGTGCCAGCAGCTTGGGGGACCTCGGAGCCAAAAACATTCAGTACTTC.